The 23 T cell receptor beta chains reported below all come from one sample, sequenced in a study of blood T cells in healthy people across ages. The authors ran a second PCR of 7 to 11 cycles using a sample-barcoded 5' primer and a J-beta primer mix. TCRdb fed the 5' RACE reads into MiXCR, producing one record per CDR3 protein. In the table there are 650,000 or so distinct CDR3 sequences, approximately 52% of which are singletons. Sequenced: blood. The receptors were sampled from a woman aged 80 or over in good health.

J is TRBJ2-1 and V is TRBV3-1, with 7 bases aligning to TRBD2. The CDR3 totals 15 residues. J lost 5 bases, V lost 6 bases, and 10 bases had no gene match. CDR1 and CDR2 (germline): LGHDT, YNNKEL (reference sequence). The DNA of the CDR3 is TGTGCCAGCAGTCCTCCGCGGGGGAGAAACAATGAGCAGTTCTTC. Protein sequence: CASSPPRGRNNEQFF.

The CDR3 here is CSALPASGTVDTQYF. The CDR3, as DNA: TGCAGTGCCCTGCCGGCTAGCGGAACGGTAGATACGCAGTATTTT. V and J are TRBV20-1 and TRBJ2-3, with 7 bases matching TRBD2. The germline CDR1 and CDR2 sequences are DFQATT and SNEGSKA (reference sequence). J lost 5 bases, V lost 6 bases, and 14 bases had no gene match. This CDR3 contains 15 residues.

The V call is TRBV20-1, the J call TRBJ2-7; TRBD2 agrees at 12 bases. This CDR3 spans 14 amino acids. Germline V CDR1 and CDR2: DFQATT, SNEGSKA (reference sequence). The V and J ends lost 6 bases and 4 bases, in that order; junction bases with no gene match: 7. The CDR3 DNA reads TGCAGTGCCCGTACTAGCGGGGGGCCTTACGAGCAGTACTTC. Protein sequence: CSARTSGGPYEQYF.

A few counts support this clonotype. The chain combines TRBV2 with TRBJ1-1, with D possibly being TRBD1 (6 bases). CDR1 and CDR2 (germline): SNHLY, FYNNEI. The CDR3 is made up of 14 amino acids. Between the trimmed V and J ends, which lost 8 bases and 0 bases, there was a span of 13 bases. The CDR3 sequence is CASSSGGMNTEAFF. DNA for the CDR3: TGTGCCAGCTCCTCGGGGGGCATGAACACTGAAGCTTTCTTT. Supplemented by reference TRBV2 and TRBJ1-1, the full variable domain reads EPEVTQTPSHQVTQMGQEVILRCVPISNHLYFYWYRQILGQKVEFLVSFYNNEISEKSEIFDDQFSVERPDGSNFTLKIRSTKLEDSAMYFCASSSGGMNTEAFFGQGTRLTVV.

For this clonotype: A much larger clone lies a single base off, so this may be a read error. The chain links TRBV29-1 to TRBJ2-1; D possibly matches TRBD1 or TRBD2 (5 bases each). The end of the DNA aligns better with TRBJ2-7, so the J call may be wrong. CDR3 length equals 13 residues. The germline gives CDR1 SQVTM, CDR2 ANQGSEA. CDR3 residues: CSVVRGSYNEQYF. The CDR3 DNA reads as TGCAGCGTTGTCCGGGGCTCCTACAATGAGCAGTACTTC.

The genes are TRBV7-8 and TRBJ2-6; a possible D gene is TRBD2 (6 bases). The CDR3 contains 18 residues. Germline V gene sequence: CDR1 SGHVS, CDR2 FQNEAQ. V was trimmed by 2 bases and J by 2 bases, leaving 16 bases between them. The CDR3 spells CASSLKSPGGTGANVLTF. CDR3 nucleotide sequence: TGTGCCAGCAGCTTAAAAAGCCCCGGAGGGACTGGGGCCAACGTCCTGACTTTC.

The chain links TRBV5-1 to TRBJ1-2; the D is unclear. The CDR3 is 14 residues long. Germline V gene data show CDR1 as SGHRS and CDR2 as YFSETQ. The ends were cut back, 4 bases at V and 7 bases at J, with 17 bases in the middle. Written as DNA, the CDR3 is TGCGCCAGCAGCCCGGACGTGTCGGCCTGTGGCTACACCTTC. Protein sequence: CASSPDVSACGYTF.

The chain carries TRBV29-1 and TRBJ2-5; D gene ambiguous. This CDR3 spans 14 amino acids. V was shortened by 7 bases and J by 2 bases, with 17 bases between the two germline ends. The germline V gene has CDR1 SQVTM and CDR2 ANQGSEA. CDR3 in DNA: TGCAGCGCCCTCCGGTATGCGAGTCAAGAGACCCAGTACTTC. Translated: CSALRYASQETQYF.

This clonotype came up a few times. This chain joins TRBV20-1 and TRBJ1-5, with D uncertain. The CDR3 runs 12 residues. Germline V gene sequence: CDR1 DFQATT, CDR2 SNEGSKA (reference sequence). Trimming removed 0 bases from V and 4 bases from J, with 4 bases in between. In nucleotides, the CDR3 is TGCAGTGCTAGAGATCCGAATCAGCCCCAGCATTTT. As protein: CSARDPNQPQHF.

Note on this clonotype: Possible read error: a much larger clone is one base away. V usage is TRBV6-1 and J usage is TRBJ2-1; D may correspond to TRBD1 or TRBD2 (5 bases each). CDR3 length equals 15 residues. Looked up from germline, CDR1 is MNHNS and CDR2 is SASEGT. CDR3 sequence (DNA): TGTGCCAGCCTGAGGGGCCTGGGCTCCAACAATGAGCAGTTCTTC. Its translation is CASLRGLGSNNEQFF.

V and J are TRBV14 and TRBJ2-3; D gene unclear. The germline V and J ends were trimmed by 6 bases and 7 bases, with 8 bases remaining between them. The CDR3 totals 11 residues. Looked up from germline, CDR1 is SGHDN and CDR2 is FVKESK. CDR3 bases: TGTGCCAGCAGTCCGGGCTATACGCAGTATTTT. Protein sequence: CASSPGYTQYF.

This clonotype was counted ten times or more. The chain is built from TRBV3-1 and TRBJ2-7; no definite D call. With 1 base removed from V and 1 base from J, the gap between germline ends came to 5 bases. Germline assignment: CDR1 LGHDT and CDR2 YNNKEL (reference sequence). The CDR3 is 13 amino acids. The CDR3 reads CASSQVKSYEQYF. The CDR3 DNA follows: TGTGCCAGCAGCCAAGTGAAGTCCTACGAGCAGTACTTC.

This clonotype came up once. The rearrangement links TRBV10-3 to TRBJ2-3; TRBD1 matches 9 bases. The CDR3 length is 15 residues. V lost 1 base and J lost 3; bases outside the gene matches: 2. Per germline, CDR1 ENHRY and CDR2 SYGVKD. CDR3 amino acids: CAISEWGQGTDTQYF. The CDR3 DNA reads TGTGCCATCAGTGAGTGGGGACAGGGTACAGATACGCAGTATTTT.

This clonotype occurred once. The V call is TRBV20-1, the J call TRBJ1-6; D is uncertain. Germline CDR1 reads DFQATT; CDR2 reads SNEGSKA (reference sequence). Deletions cut 2 bases from V and 6 bases from J, with 17 bases between. The CDR3 totals 16 residues. Here the CDR3 DNA reads TGCAGTGCTAGACTCCCCGGCCTACGCCTTAATTCACCCCTCCACTTT. It specifies CSARLPGLRLNSPLHF.

This clonotype was seen repeatedly, ten times or more. The CDR3 nucleotides read TGCGCCAGCAGCTTGACTAGTATGACTACTAGCACAGATACGCAGTATTTT. Amino acids: CASSLTSMTTSTDTQYF. The V gene is TRBV5-1, the J gene TRBJ2-3; D possibly corresponds to TRBD2 (5 bases). This CDR3 spans 17 amino acids. Germline CDR1 and CDR2: SGHRS and YFSETQ. Trimming stripped 1 base from V and 0 bases from J, with 15 bases between.

The sample holds many counts of this clonotype. The chain recombines TRBV7-9 with TRBJ1-2; D call uncertain. CDR3 length: 13 residues. The V end lost 1 base, the J end lost 1 base, and 4 bases lay between the germline ends. Germline values: CDR1 SEHNR, CDR2 FQNEAQ (reference sequence). CDR3 DNA: TGTGCCAGCAGCTTAGGGGTTAACTATGGCTACACCTTC. Amino acids: CASSLGVNYGYTF.

The rearrangement links TRBV5-1 to TRBJ1-2, with unresolved D. The germline gives CDR1 SGHRS, CDR2 YFSETQ. This CDR3 has 13 amino acids. V gave up 0 bases and J gave up 3 bases, with 6 bases separating them. The CDR3 region has the DNA TGCGCCAGCAGCTTGGAGGGTTACTATGGCTACACCTTC. This translates into CASSLEGYYGYTF.

The chain combines TRBV6-6 with TRBJ2-3; possibly TRBD1 or TRBD2 for D (6 bases each). V shed 7 bases and J shed 2 bases, with 22 bases lying between them. The CDR3 extends over 17 amino acids. Germline V CDR1 and CDR2: MNHNY, SVGAGI (reference sequence). The CDR3 protein is CASTNGLGGIYTDTQYF. The CDR3 DNA reads TGTGCCAGCACCAACGGGTTAGGGGGGATTTACACAGATACGCAGTATTTT.

As regards this clonotype: This may be a read error, as it is one base from a much larger clone. The V and J genes are TRBV27 and TRBJ2-1; D ambiguous. The V gene lost 8 bases and the J gene lost 13 bases, with 21 bases spanning the gap. Germline lookup yields CDR1 MNHEY and CDR2 SMNVEV (reference sequence). The CDR3 consists of 13 residues. CDR3 bases: TGTGCCAGCTGTTCCGTATGGAAGGAGACCCAGTTCTTC. This gives the protein CASCSVWKETQFF.

The J gene is TRBJ1-1, the V gene TRBV6-6, with 8 positions matching TRBD1. With 0 bases clipped from V and 6 bases from J, the junction kept 12 bases outside the gene matches. This CDR3 comprises 17 residues. Germline V gene sequence: CDR1 MNHNY, CDR2 SVGAGI (reference sequence). Here the CDR3 DNA reads TGTGCCAGCAGTTACTCCAGGGAGGCAGGGGGCTCGGCTGAAGCTTTCTTT. Translating gives CASSYSREAGGSAEAFF.

This clonotype came up once. The junction departs from germline at one end; a sequencing error may be responsible. The chain combines TRBV9 with TRBJ2-3, with D possibly called TRBD1 or TRBD2 (6 bases each). Looked up from germline, CDR1 is SGDLS and CDR2 is YYNGEE. The CDR3 length is 16 residues. CDR3 protein: CASSVAGAGPTDTRYF. CDR3 bases: TGTGCCAGCAGCGTAGCAGGGGCGGGGCCCACAGATACGCGGTATTTT.

The chain couples TRBV2 to TRBJ1-1; D is ambiguous. Per the germline V gene, CDR1 is SNHLY and CDR2 is FYNNEI. The CDR3 runs to 11 residues. V lost 8 bases and J lost 1, with 5 bases in between. In DNA, the CDR3 is TGTGCCAGCTGGAGGAACACTGAAGCTTTCTTT. It translates to CASWRNTEAFF.

As regards this clonotype: A read error may be the cause here, since a much bigger clone is one base away. The chain carries TRBV12-3 or TRBV12-4 and TRBJ2-1; TRBD2 might be the D (6 bases). The closer fit of TRBJ2-7 to the DNA end suggests the J call may be wrong. This CDR3 spans 14 amino acids. The CDR3 sequence: CASRPGLEVGEQYF. The DNA of the CDR3 is TGTGCCAGCAGGCCGGGACTTGAAGTAGGTGAGCAGTACTTC.